The sequence of this T cell receptor (beta chain) was determined in a study of cytomegalovirus exposure and HLA in healthy donors. Study conclusions and caveats: Available immune exposure information covered CMV serostatus only. Previous analysis showed most TCR beta V segments were productive about 90% or about 30% of the time.

PCR involved 60 Vbeta and 13 Jbeta primers. The protocol was immunoSEQ multiplex PCR, while the TCRdb copy is restricted to in-frame clones and leaves out a portion. The sample lists fewer than 200,000 clones; approximately 80% were seen once. Remarks on this clone: Its antigen is unidentified.

The ends were cut back, 8 bases at V and 1 base at J, with 14 bases in the middle. CDR3 length: 14 amino acids. From germline, CDR1 is WNHNN and CDR2 SYGVQD (reference sequence). Sample: PBMCs. The V gene is TRBV10-1, the J gene TRBJ1-1; D not certain. The sequence came from a boy under 18 in good health and CMV-seronegative. The DNA of the CDR3 is TGCGCCAGCCCGGGGATAACGAAGAACACTGAAGCTTTCTTT. Protein: CASPGITKNTEAFF.